What follows is one T cell receptor beta chain and its context. This clonotype was recorded many times. What antigen it recognizes has not been identified. No quality values exist for individual bases; no much larger clone is one base distant. The sample originates from a study of T cells in Graves' hyperthyroidism and ophthalmopathy (dated by TCRdb to about 2019). About the study as a whole: Peripheral blood samples were taken at the time of initial diagnosis, prior to any treatment. To identify TCR V-J signatures that set the groups apart, the researchers used a discovery cohort of about a hundred patients, made up of roughly 40 with Graves' ophthalmopathy and some 60 with stable Graves' hyperthyroidism. An independent validation cohort of around 19 hyperthyroidism patients and about 16 patients who later progressed to ophthalmopathy tested prospective prediction of ophthalmopathy. The 80 to 100 discovery patients were randomly divided into training and test sets at a 7:3 ratio. The study also compared thyroid tissue and blood T-cell repertoires from 6 or 7 Graves' hyperthyroidism patients. After sampling, hyperthyroidism patients received methimazole starting at 30 mg daily, and ophthalmopathy patients received high-dose intravenous methylprednisolone. TCR Vbeta CDR3 sequencing of 120 to 150 peripheral blood samples (43 ophthalmopathy, 75 hyperthyroidism and some 17 progressor patients) is reported in the paper.

TCR beta CDR3 regions were amplified from RNA transcripts. A first-round RT-PCR of the TCR CDR3 used the HTBI primer set with the Qiagen OneStep RT-PCR kit. A second multiplex PCR round built the libraries, followed by size selection and purification. Paired-end sequencing of the libraries was performed with 100 bp reads on an Illumina HiSeq2000. On the study's bioinformatics: SOAPnuke was used to process the raw data, removing reads that contained adapters or uncalled bases, had a mean Phred below 15, or lacked an exact match to the constant primer or identifier. High-quality paired reads were merged using COPE v1.2.5, and each unique nucleotide sequence was defined as a clonotype. Clonotypes were aligned to IMGT TRBV, TRBD and TRBJ reference segments using MiTCR v1.1. Only V-J combinations with frequency above 0.0001, covering 98% to 99.2% of repertoires, were analysed. The TCS score was defined as F50 (clonal expansion) divided by E x V (chaos), with BLOSUM62-based TCRdist calculated between CDR3 peptides within each V-J. Welch's t-statistics and random forest reduced just over 500 V-J features to under 15, which were used in a naive Bayes classifier (R e1071). Clones were called with MiXCR by TCRdb after fastp trimmed the public reads at Q25, and only in-frame beta chains were retained. Rows are unified per CDR3 protein, each entry keeping the most common DNA and genes. The V and J calls and clone size come from TCRdb's table, not from the authors' own analysis. The sample has around 300,000 distinct CDR3 sequences on record, roughly 13% of them singletons. Of the sample, 6.5% to 10% is held by the ten largest clones.

The trim is 2 bases for V and 3 bases for J, with a gap of 11 bases between the germline ends. The germline V gene (reference sequence) gives CDR1 as GTSNPN and CDR2 as SVGIG. Reading from cysteine to phenylalanine, the CDR3 counts 14 amino acids. The DNA shown is the 42-base CDR3, in frame from base 1. What the authors observed across the whole study: In validation, the model predicted progression to ophthalmopathy with approximately 71% sensitivity and approximately 78% specificity, a median of 6.5 months before onset. Most expanded thyroid clonotypes (frequency above 0.001) were also found in blood, which suggests that blood repertoires may mirror thyroid immune responses. A model built on a 13 V-J signature distinguished ophthalmopathy from stable hyperthyroidism, reaching 85% to 90% sensitivity and around 81% specificity in cross-validation and 80%/75% in testing. No statistical method was used to set the sample size in advance, and investigators knew the group allocation.

Hyperthyroidism patients were aged 18 to 65 years and newly diagnosed, with disease duration of less than 2 months. Patients with uncontrolled infections, other autoimmune diseases, pregnancy or lactation were excluded. Clinical symptoms, serum thyroxine and TRAb, thyroid ultrasound, and orbital computed tomography formed the basis for the diagnoses. Blood from progressor patients was drawn when they were first diagnosed with hyperthyroidism, before any ophthalmopathy symptoms appeared. Ficoll-Paque density gradient centrifugation was used to isolate PBMCs from around 10 ml of fresh peripheral blood. Progressor patients were defined as those initially diagnosed with Graves' hyperthyroidism in whom ophthalmopathy developed during follow-up. Total RNA was extracted with Trizol reagent, and quality was checked on an Agilent 2100 Bioanalyzer.

The chain joins TRBV30 to TRBJ1-3, with the D gene uncertain. The TCR sequence derives from a woman under 40 with Graves' hyperthyroidism that later progressed to Graves' ophthalmopathy. Sequenced material: blood. For the CDR3, the sequence is CAWSLGLGGNTIYF. The DNA sequence is given as TGTGCCTGGAGTTTAGGACTCGGTGGAAACACCATATATTTT.